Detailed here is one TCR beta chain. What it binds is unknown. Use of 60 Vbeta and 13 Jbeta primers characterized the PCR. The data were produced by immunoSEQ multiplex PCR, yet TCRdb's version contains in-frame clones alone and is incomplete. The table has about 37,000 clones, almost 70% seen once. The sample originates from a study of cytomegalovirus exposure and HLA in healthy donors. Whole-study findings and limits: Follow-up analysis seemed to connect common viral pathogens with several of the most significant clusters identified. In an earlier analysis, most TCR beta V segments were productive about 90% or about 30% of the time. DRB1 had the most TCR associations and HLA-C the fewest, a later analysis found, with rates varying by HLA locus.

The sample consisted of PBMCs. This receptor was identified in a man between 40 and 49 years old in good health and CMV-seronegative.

The CDR3 region is CASSSPGGMNTEAFF. In nucleotides, the CDR3 is TGTGCCAGCAGTTCCCCGGGGGGGATGAACACTGAAGCTTTCTTT. The rearrangement joins TRBV28 to TRBJ1-1; D may be TRBD1 (5 bases). Germline V gene data show CDR1 as MDHEN and CDR2 as SYDVKM. V lost 4 bases and J lost 0, with 12 bases in between. The CDR3 extends over 15 amino acids.